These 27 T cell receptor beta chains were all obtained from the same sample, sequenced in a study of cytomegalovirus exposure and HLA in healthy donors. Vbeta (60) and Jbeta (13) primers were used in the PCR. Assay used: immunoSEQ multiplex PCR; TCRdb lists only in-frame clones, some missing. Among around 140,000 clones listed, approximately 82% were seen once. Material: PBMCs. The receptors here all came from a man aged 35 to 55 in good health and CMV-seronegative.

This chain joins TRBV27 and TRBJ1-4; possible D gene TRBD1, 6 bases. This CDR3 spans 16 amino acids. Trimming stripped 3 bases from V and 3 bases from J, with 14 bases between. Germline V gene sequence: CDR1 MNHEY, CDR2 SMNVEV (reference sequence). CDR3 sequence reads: CASSLAGVGANEKLFF. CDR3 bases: TGTGCCAGCAGTTTGGCAGGGGTAGGGGCTAATGAAAAACTGTTTTTT. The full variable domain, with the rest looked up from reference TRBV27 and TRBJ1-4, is EAQVTQNPRYLITVTGKKLTVTCSQNMNHEYMSWYRQDPGLGLRQIYYSMNVEVTDKGDVPEGYKVSRKEKRNFPLILESPSPNQTSLYFCASSLAGVGANEKLFFGSGTQLSVL.

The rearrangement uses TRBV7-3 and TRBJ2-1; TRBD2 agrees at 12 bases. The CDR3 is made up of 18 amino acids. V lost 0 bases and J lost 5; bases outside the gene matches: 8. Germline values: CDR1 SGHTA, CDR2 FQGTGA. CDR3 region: CASSLTGLAGGRDNEQFF. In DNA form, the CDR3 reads TGTGCCAGCAGCTTAACGGGGCTAGCGGGGGGGCGGGACAATGAGCAGTTCTTC.

The DNA of the CDR3 is TGTGCCAGCAGTTACAGGGTTAGATACGAGCAGTACTTC. Protein sequence: CASSYRVRYEQYF. The chain joins TRBV27 to TRBJ2-7; D is possibly TRBD1 (6 bases). The germline V gene encodes CDR1 MNHEY and CDR2 SMNVEV (reference sequence). This CDR3 contains 13 residues. V shed 4 bases and J shed 4 bases, with 11 bases lying between them.

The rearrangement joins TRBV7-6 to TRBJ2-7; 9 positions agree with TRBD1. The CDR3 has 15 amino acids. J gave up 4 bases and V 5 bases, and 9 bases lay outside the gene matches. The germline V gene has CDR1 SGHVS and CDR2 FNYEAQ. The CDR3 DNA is TGTGCCAGCAGCGATGACCGGGACAGGGTTTACGAGCAGTACTTC. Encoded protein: CASSDDRDRVYEQYF.

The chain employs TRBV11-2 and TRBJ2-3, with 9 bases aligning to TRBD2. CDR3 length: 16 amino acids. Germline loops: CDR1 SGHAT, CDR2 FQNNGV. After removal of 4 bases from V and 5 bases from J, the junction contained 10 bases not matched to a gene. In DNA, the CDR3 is TGTGCCAGCAGCTACCCAGTGGGACTAGCAGGAGATACGCAGTATTTT. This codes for CASSYPVGLAGDTQYF.

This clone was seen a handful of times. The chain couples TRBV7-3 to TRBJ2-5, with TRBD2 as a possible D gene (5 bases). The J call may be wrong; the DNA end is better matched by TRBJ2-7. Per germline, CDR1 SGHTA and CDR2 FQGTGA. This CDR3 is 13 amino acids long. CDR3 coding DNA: TGTGCCAGCAGCCCTGGACGGGATTACGAGCAGTACTTC. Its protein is CASSPGRDYEQYF.

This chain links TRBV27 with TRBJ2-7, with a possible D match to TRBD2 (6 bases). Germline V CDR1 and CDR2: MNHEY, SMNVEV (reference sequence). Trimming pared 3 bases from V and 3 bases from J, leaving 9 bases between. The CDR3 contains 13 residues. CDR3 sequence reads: CASSLGGVYEQYF. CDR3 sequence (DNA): TGTGCCAGCAGTTTGGGCGGGGTCTACGAGCAGTACTTC.

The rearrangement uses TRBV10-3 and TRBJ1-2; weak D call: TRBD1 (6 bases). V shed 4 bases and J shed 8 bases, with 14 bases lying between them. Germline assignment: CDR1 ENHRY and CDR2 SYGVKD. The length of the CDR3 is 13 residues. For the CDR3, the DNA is TGTGCCATCAGTGCGGACAGCGAAAGGGGCTACACCTTC. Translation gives CAISADSERGYTF.

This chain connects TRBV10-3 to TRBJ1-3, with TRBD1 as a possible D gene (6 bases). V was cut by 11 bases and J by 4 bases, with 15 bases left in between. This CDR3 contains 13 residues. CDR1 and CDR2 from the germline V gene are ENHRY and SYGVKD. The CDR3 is CAPRTDYGNTIYF. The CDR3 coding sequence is TGTGCCCCACGGACAGACTACGGAAACACCATATATTTT.

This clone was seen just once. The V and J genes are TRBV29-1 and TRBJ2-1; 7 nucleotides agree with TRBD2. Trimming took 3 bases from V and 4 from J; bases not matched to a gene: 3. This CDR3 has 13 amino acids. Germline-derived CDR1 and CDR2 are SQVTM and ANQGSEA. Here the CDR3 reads CSVETSLYNEQFF. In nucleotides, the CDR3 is TGCAGCGTTGAGACTAGCTTGTACAATGAGCAGTTCTTC.

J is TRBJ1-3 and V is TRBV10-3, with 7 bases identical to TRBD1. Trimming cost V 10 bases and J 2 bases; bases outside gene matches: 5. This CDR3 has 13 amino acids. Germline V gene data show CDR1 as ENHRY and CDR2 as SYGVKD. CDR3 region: CASRQGAGNTIYF. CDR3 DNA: TGTGCCAGCCGACAGGGTGCTGGAAACACCATATATTTT.

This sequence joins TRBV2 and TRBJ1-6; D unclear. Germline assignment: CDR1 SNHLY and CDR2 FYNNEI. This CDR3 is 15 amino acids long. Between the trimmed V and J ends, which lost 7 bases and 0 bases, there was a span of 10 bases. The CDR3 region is CASTSESSYNSPLHF. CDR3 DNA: TGTGCCAGCACGAGTGAGAGCTCCTATAATTCACCCCTCCACTTT.

Here the CDR3 reads CAWSVGGEQYF. The DNA of the CDR3 is TGTGCCTGGAGCGTAGGGGGCGAGCAGTACTTC. This rearrangement joins TRBV30 to TRBJ2-7; TRBD1 might be the D (6 bases). The V and J ends lost 3 bases and 6 bases respectively, with 9 bases between them. The CDR3 totals 11 residues. Germline CDR1 is GTSNPN and CDR2 is SVGIG (reference sequence).

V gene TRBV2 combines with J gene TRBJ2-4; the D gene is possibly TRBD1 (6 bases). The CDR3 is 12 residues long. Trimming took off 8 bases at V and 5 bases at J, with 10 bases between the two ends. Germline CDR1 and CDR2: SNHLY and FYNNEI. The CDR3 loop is CASSGAENIQYF. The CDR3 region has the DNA TGTGCCAGCTCAGGGGCAGAAAACATTCAGTACTTC.

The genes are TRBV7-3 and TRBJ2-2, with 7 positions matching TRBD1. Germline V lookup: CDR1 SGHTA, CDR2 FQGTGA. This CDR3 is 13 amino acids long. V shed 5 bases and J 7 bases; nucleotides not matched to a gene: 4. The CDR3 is CASSPWTGGELFF. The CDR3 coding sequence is TGTGCCAGCAGCCCGTGGACAGGCGGGGAGCTGTTTTTT.

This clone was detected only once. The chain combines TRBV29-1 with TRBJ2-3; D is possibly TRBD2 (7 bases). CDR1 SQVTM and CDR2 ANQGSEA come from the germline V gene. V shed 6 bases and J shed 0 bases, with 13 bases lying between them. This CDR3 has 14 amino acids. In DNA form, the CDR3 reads TGCAGCGTAGAGCGGGACACCAGCACAGATACGCAGTATTTT. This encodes CSVERDTSTDTQYF.

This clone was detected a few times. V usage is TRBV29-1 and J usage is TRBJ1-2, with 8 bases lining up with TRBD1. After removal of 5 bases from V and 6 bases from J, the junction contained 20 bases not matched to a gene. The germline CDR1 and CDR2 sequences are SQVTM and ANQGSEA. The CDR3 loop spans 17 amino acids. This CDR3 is CSVPNGVGQGSENGYTF. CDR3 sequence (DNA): TGCAGCGTTCCTAATGGGGTTGGACAGGGCAGTGAGAATGGCTACACCTTC.

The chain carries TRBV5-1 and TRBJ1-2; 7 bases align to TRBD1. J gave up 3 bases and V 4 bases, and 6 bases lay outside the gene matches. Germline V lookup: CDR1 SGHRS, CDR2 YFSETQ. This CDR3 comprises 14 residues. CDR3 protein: CASSVDRVDYGYTF. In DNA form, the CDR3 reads TGCGCCAGCAGCGTCGACAGGGTAGACTATGGCTACACCTTC.

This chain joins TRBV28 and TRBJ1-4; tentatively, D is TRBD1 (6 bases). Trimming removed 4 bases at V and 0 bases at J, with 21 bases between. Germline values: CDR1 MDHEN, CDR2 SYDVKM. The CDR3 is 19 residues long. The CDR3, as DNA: TGTGCCAGCAGTTCCTCTTACAGGGAGAGGTTGACAACTAATGAAAAACTGTTTTTT. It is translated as CASSSSYRERLTTNEKLFF.

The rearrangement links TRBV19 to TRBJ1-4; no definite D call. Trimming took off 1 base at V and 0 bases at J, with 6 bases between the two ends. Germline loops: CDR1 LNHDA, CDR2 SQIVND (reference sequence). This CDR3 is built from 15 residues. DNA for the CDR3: TGTGCCAGTAGTATAGGACAAACAACTAATGAAAAACTGTTTTTT. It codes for CASSIGQTTNEKLFF.

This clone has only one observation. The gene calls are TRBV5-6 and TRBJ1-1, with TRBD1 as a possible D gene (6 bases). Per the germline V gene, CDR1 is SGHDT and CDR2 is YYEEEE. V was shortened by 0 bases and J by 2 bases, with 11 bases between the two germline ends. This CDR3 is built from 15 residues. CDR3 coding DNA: TGTGCCAGCAGCTTGGGAACAGGGCAAAACACTGAAGCTTTCTTT. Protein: CASSLGTGQNTEAFF.

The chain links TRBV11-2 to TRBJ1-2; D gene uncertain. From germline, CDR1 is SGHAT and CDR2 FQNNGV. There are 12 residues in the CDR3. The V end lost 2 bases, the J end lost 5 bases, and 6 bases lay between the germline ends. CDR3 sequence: CASSLSVYGYTF. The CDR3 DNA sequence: TGTGCCAGCAGCTTATCCGTTTATGGCTACACCTTC.

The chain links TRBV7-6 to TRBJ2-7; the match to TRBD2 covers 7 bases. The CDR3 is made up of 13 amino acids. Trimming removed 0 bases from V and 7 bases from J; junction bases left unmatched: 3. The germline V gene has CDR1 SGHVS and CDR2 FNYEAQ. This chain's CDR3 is CASSLAAGGEQYF. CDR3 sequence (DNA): TGTGCCAGCAGCTTAGCCGCCGGGGGGGAGCAGTACTTC.

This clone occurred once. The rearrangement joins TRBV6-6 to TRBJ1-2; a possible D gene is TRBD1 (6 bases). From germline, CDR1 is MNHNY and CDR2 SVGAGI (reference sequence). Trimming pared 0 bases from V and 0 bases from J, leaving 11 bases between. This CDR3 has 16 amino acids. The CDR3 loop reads CASSYSTGRSNYGYTF. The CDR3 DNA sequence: TGTGCCAGCAGTTACTCGACAGGACGTTCTAACTATGGCTACACCTTC.

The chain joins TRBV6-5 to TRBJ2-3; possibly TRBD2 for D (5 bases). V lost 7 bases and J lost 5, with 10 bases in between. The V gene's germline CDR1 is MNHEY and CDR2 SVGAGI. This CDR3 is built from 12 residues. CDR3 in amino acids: CASTGAGDTQYF. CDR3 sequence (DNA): TGTGCCAGCACGGGTGCGGGAGATACGCAGTATTTT.

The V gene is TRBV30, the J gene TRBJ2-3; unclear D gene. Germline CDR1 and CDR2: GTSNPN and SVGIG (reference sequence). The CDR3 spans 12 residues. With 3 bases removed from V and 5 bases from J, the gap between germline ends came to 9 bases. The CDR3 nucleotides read TGTGCCTGGAGGCGAGTCGGAGATACGCAGTATTTT. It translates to CAWRRVGDTQYF.

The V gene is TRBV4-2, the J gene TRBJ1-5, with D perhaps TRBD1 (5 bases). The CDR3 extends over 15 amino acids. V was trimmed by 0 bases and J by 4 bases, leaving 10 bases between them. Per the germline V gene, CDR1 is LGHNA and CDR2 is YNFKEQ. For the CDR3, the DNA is TGTGCCAGCAGCCAAGATGGGGGGAATAATCAGCCCCAGCATTTT. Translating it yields CASSQDGGNNQPQHF.